This TCR beta chain was captured by sequencing in a study of T-cell memory formation after mild COVID-19 (dated by TCRdb to the early 2020s). Regarding the complete study: Most TCR sequence clusters were specific to one of the two donors. In two donors, T-cell clones that expanded and contracted after mild COVID-19 were tracked by sequencing TCRalpha and TCRbeta repertoires over time. The cohort comprised two young, previously healthy adult volunteers, one female and one male.

PBMCs were isolated by Ficoll-Paque density gradient centrifugation. The sequencer was an Illumina NovaSeq 6000. TCRalpha and TCRbeta cDNA libraries were built by 5'RACE with constant-segment primers, adding sample barcodes and unique molecular identifiers. Trizol reagent was used to extract RNA from every sample. The libraries were amplified in two PCR steps, and the second step added a second sample barcode and Illumina TruSeq adapters. Sequencing of the libraries was done on an Illumina NovaSeq, producing 2 x 150 bp paired-end reads. For the original study's pipeline: The reads were demultiplexed and collapsed into UMI-guided consensus sequences using migec v1.2.7. Using mixcr v2.1.11, UMI consensuses were aligned to TRA and TRB V and J templates and then assembled into clonotypes. Expanded or contracted clonotypes were those called significant by both edgeR and NoisET, with noise models trained on biological replicates. For edgeR calls, a false discovery rate-adjusted p below 0.01 and a log2 fold-change threshold of 1 were applied. As an exploratory analysis of dynamics, max-normalized trajectories of the 1000 most abundant clonotypes were examined by PCA with hierarchical clustering. Each responding clone was given a CD4 or CD8 phenotype based on the CD4+ and CD8+ repertoires, which had been sequenced separately. TCRdb reanalyzed the raw reads on its own, using fastp at Q25 for trimming and MiXCR for clone calling, and kept in-frame beta chains. Each entry merges the rows of one CDR3 protein and shows their most common DNA and genes. For this entry, the V and J calls and clone size follow TCRdb and not the study's own pipeline. For this sample the table gives over 300,000 distinct CDR3 sequences, of which roughly 19% were detected only once. Roughly a fifth of the sample is held by the ten biggest clonotypes.

This clonotype was recorded a few times. Its antigen target is currently unknown. Base quality data are lacking; no much larger clone is found one base away. Results the study describes overall, beyond this receptor: The study covered only two mild cases, and larger cohorts including severe cases with pre-infection samples were considered necessary. SARS-CoV-2 specificity of the second-wave clones peaking on day 37 was not confirmed. Some responding clones were found in pre-infection memory, which suggests that pre-existing cross-reactive memory T cells took part in the SARS-CoV-2 response. Contracting CD4+ clones appeared mostly in the CM and EM memory subsets, whereas CD8+ clones were enriched in EMRA. From day 15 to 85, contracting clones showed balanced CD4/CD8 phenotypes, whereas a second wave of clones that expanded from day 15 to 37 leaned towards CD4+.

The CDR3 runs 15 residues from the cysteine to the phenylalanine. Only CDR3 DNA is held: 45 bases, read in frame from base 1. A distance of 15 bases separates the germline ends of V and J, which lose 1 base and 8 bases respectively. The germline V gene encodes CDR1 SGHTA and CDR2 FQGTGA. The receptor comes from a man aged 18 to 35 who had mild COVID-19 (a few samples of this study predate the infection). The sample titles of this study are shuffled in the database, so cell type and time point are left out; the donor was told from shared clones. The V and J segments used are TRBV7-3 and TRBJ2-1; matching of 5 bases hints at TRBD2 as the D gene. Input material: PBMCs or a T cell subset sorted from them (not recorded which). The DNA reads TGTGCCAGCAGCTTAAGAGGGCTCACTCGGGATGAGCAGTTCTTC. Translation gives CASSLRGLTRDEQFF.